This T cell receptor (beta chain) was identified during a study of blood T cells in healthy people across ages. The CDR3 is made up of 18 amino acids. Germline loops: CDR1 SGHVS, CDR2 FQNEAQ. Trimming at V came to 0 bases and at J to 0 bases, leaving 9 bases not matched to a gene. A second 7 to 11 cycle PCR used barcoded and J-beta primers. Sequencing recovered at least 3 million CDR3-containing paired-end reads from each sample. Each CDR3 protein is one row after TCRdb ran MiXCR on the 5' RACE reads. The sample has 800,000 to 950,000 distinct CDR3 sequences, 25% to 35% seen once. General study points: Roughly linear declines in TCR beta diversity per million T cells occurred with age.

Each sample gave at least 7 million isolated PBMCs. This clonotype was counted at least ten times. Its antigen is still unknown. This sample was also put to use in a study of T cells of mothers and their children. From that second work: Researchers found no T cell clones that were persistent and microchimeric.

The receptor was isolated from a woman between 40 and 50 years old in good health. The chain uses TRBV7-8 and TRBJ2-5, with 8 bases lining up with TRBD2. Material for sequencing was blood. CDR3 in DNA: TGTGCCAGCAGCTTAGCCCTCGGGGGGGCCCGAAACCAAGAGACCCAGTACTTC. Translating it yields CASSLALGGARNQETQYF.